These 21 T cell receptor beta chains originate from one sample sequenced in a study of blood T cell repertoires in COVID-19. The table came from immunoSEQ multiplex PCR; TCRdb's copy has only in-frame clones and leaves some out. The table has around 280,000 clones, around nine tenths seen once. Sequencing was carried out using peripheral blood. The receptors derive from a woman in her 30s with COVID-19, enrolled during active disease.

In regard to this clone: At one of its ends the junction is not consistent with the germline gene, which may arise from a read error. This chain links TRBV28 with TRBJ2-1, with a possible D match to TRBD2 (6 bases). CDR3 length: 15 amino acids. Germline lookup yields CDR1 MDHEN and CDR2 SYDVKM. The CDR3 region has the DNA TGTGCCAGCACTCCCGAGAGCGGGCCGATCCATGAGCAGCTCTTC. Amino acid sequence: CASTPESGPIHEQLF.

CDR3 sequence (DNA): TGCAGTGCTCGTGCAGCTGGAAACACCATATATTTT. This sequence encodes CSARAAGNTIYF. V is TRBV20-1 and J is TRBJ1-3; D is ambiguous. Per germline, CDR1 DFQATT and CDR2 SNEGSKA (reference sequence). The CDR3 is 12 amino acids. V was pared by 5 bases and J by 2 bases, with 7 bases between.

This chain joins TRBV19 and TRBJ2-7, with 9 bases matching TRBD2. Germline lookup yields CDR1 LNHDA and CDR2 SQIVND (reference sequence). This CDR3 spans 14 amino acids. V shed 6 bases, J shed 2 bases, and the junction held 5 bases outside the gene matches. CDR3 amino acids: CASSLAGSAYEQYF. In DNA form, the CDR3 reads TGTGCCAGTAGCCTAGCGGGAAGCGCCTACGAGCAGTACTTC.

The chain employs TRBV28 and TRBJ1-2; D is undetermined. Per the germline V gene, CDR1 is MDHEN and CDR2 is SYDVKM. The V end lost 8 bases, the J end lost 1 base, and 14 bases lay between the germline ends. CDR3 length: 14 amino acids. The CDR3 nucleotides are TGTGCCAGCTCTCCCTTGCCGGTTAACTATGGCTACACCTTC. Translation: CASSPLPVNYGYTF.

The chain recombines TRBV11-1 with TRBJ2-7; D is perhaps TRBD1 (5 bases). Per the germline V gene, CDR1 is SGHAT and CDR2 is FQDESV (reference sequence). The CDR3 length is 16 residues. Trimming shortened V by 1 base and J by 2 bases, and 15 bases separated the two germline ends. The CDR3 DNA is TGTGCCAGCAGCTTAGTCCCAGGGATGGTGCCCTACGAGCAGTACTTC. Its protein product is CASSLVPGMVPYEQYF. The entire variable domain, with the rest obtained from reference TRBV11-1 and TRBJ2-7, is as follows: EAEVAQSPRYKITEKSQAVAFWCDPISGHATLYWYRQILGQGPELLVQFQDESVVDDSQLPKDRFSAERLKGVDSTLKIQPAELGDSAMYLCASSLVPGMVPYEQYFGPGTRLTVT.

CDR3: CASSYDSKETQYF. The CDR3, as DNA: TGTGCCAGCAGCTACGACAGTAAAGAGACCCAGTACTTC. This chain uses TRBV7-9 with TRBJ2-5, with TRBD1 as a possible D gene (5 bases). Germline-derived CDR1 and CDR2 are SEHNR and FQNEAQ (reference sequence). CDR3 length: 13 residues. Trimming left V 4 bases short and J 3 bases short, with 9 bases between.

The chain couples TRBV11-2 to TRBJ2-3, with 12 bases identical to TRBD2. The CDR3 sequence is 18 residues long. The germline V gene has CDR1 SGHAT and CDR2 FQNNGV. J was trimmed by 2 bases and V by 5 bases; bases with no gene match: 11. The CDR3 DNA reads as TGTGCCAGCAGCCACCCACTAGCGGGAGGCCAGATCACAGATACGCAGTATTTT. It specifies CASSHPLAGGQITDTQYF.

CDR3: CASSLALAGASTDTQYF. In DNA, the CDR3 is TGTGCCAGCAGCTTAGCTCTAGCGGGAGCGAGCACAGATACGCAGTATTTT. V usage is TRBV7-6 and J usage is TRBJ2-3; 10 nucleotides match TRBD2. J was trimmed by 0 bases and V by 0 bases; bases with no gene match: 3. The germline V gene encodes CDR1 SGHVS and CDR2 FNYEAQ. The CDR3 spans 17 residues.

This clone has more than one count but fewer than ten. The chain combines TRBV19 with TRBJ1-4; D perhaps matches TRBD1 (5 bases). This CDR3 has 16 amino acids. Germline CDR1 reads LNHDA; CDR2 reads SQIVND (reference sequence). Trimming removed 6 bases at V and 7 bases at J, with 21 bases between. CDR3 DNA: TGTGCCAGTAGCCGGGACTACTCATTGGGTGGTGAAAAACTGTTTTTT. It specifies CASSRDYSLGGEKLFF.

The rearrangement links TRBV14 to TRBJ2-3; perhaps TRBD1 as D (5 bases). V gave up 6 bases and J gave up 3 bases, with 13 bases separating them. Germline-derived CDR1 and CDR2 are SGHDN and FVKESK. CDR3 length: 14 residues. This CDR3 is CASRRRSGTDTQYF. For the CDR3, the DNA is TGTGCCAGCAGACGACGTTCAGGGACAGATACGCAGTATTTT.

This rearrangement joins TRBV4-1 to TRBJ1-2; 11 positions match TRBD1. Trimming at V came to 4 bases and at J to 5 bases, leaving 12 bases not matched to a gene. Germline loops: CDR1 MGHRA, CDR2 YSYEKL. The CDR3 has 17 residues. The CDR3 DNA sequence: TGCGCCAGCAGCCCAAGGGTAGGACAGGGGGCTTTTTATGGCTACACCTTC. This gives the protein CASSPRVGQGAFYGYTF.

J is TRBJ2-3 and V is TRBV4-3; 11 nucleotides match TRBD2. This CDR3 has 16 residues. Trimming took 3 bases from V and 3 from J; bases not matched to a gene: 5. Germline V CDR1 and CDR2: LGHNA, YSLEER. Here the CDR3 DNA reads TGCGCCAGCAGCCACACCGGGACTAGCGGTACAGATACGCAGTATTTT. This gives the protein CASSHTGTSGTDTQYF.

V is TRBV6-6 and J is TRBJ1-2, with TRBD1 matching 7 bases. Germline CDR1 MNHNY, CDR2 SVGAGI (reference sequence). This CDR3 comprises 13 residues. Germline trimming cut 6 bases from V and 7 bases from J; bases unmatched to any gene: 8. The CDR3 sequence is CASSFDREVGYTF. The CDR3 region has the DNA TGTGCCAGCAGCTTCGACAGGGAAGTTGGCTACACCTTC.

This chain links TRBV24-1 with TRBJ1-1; 7 bases match TRBD1. This CDR3 is 17 amino acids long. J gave up 5 bases and V 2 bases, and 13 bases lay outside the gene matches. CDR1 is KGHDR and CDR2 is SFDVKD in the germline V gene. CDR3 bases: TGTGCCACCAGTGATTCAGGCCGACAGGGTGGGGGGACTGAAGCTTTCTTT. This encodes CATSDSGRQGGGTEAFF.

The chain links TRBV6-5 to TRBJ1-6, with 7 positions matching TRBD1. Looked up from germline, CDR1 is MNHEY and CDR2 is SVGAGI. J lost 5 bases, V lost 10 bases, and 5 bases had no gene match. This CDR3 is 13 amino acids long. CDR3 amino acids: CATKTGNNSPLHF. In DNA, the CDR3 is TGTGCCACAAAGACAGGGAATAATTCACCCCTCCACTTT.

The chain uses TRBV9 and TRBJ2-7, with 8 bases fitting TRBD2. Germline loops: CDR1 SGDLS, CDR2 YYNGEE. The CDR3 is made up of 14 amino acids. The V and J ends lost 5 bases and 4 bases, in that order; junction bases with no gene match: 8. In DNA form, the CDR3 reads TGTGCCAGCAGTCTAGTAGCTAGCGGGTACGAGCAGTACTTC. This encodes CASSLVASGYEQYF.

This rearrangement joins TRBV3-1 (or the pseudogene TRBV3-2) to TRBJ2-7; 9 bases are shared with TRBD2. From germline, CDR1 is LGHDT and CDR2 YNNKEL (reference sequence). V trimming: 3 bases; J trimming: 7 bases; junction bases outside the gene matches: 10. This CDR3 is built from 15 residues. The CDR3 is CASSQLLAGALEQYF. CDR3 nucleotide sequence: TGTGCCAGCAGCCAGTTATTAGCGGGAGCTCTTGAGCAGTACTTC.

J is TRBJ2-2 and V is TRBV6-4; D is possibly TRBD2 (5 bases). V lost 6 bases and J lost 0, with 8 bases in between. The germline V gene encodes CDR1 MRHNA and CDR2 SNTAGT. The CDR3 is 14 residues long. The CDR3 region has the DNA TGTGCCAGCAGCGCCGGGACGAACACCGGGGAGCTGTTTTTT. Translated, it gives CASSAGTNTGELFF.

The chain joins TRBV4-2 to TRBJ2-7; 8 positions agree with TRBD1. CDR3 length equals 16 residues. The ends lost 0 bases at V and 2 bases at J; junction bases unmatched: 6. CDR1 is LGHNA and CDR2 is YNFKEQ in the germline V gene. CDR3 protein: CASSQEGTGSTYEQYF. CDR3 sequence (DNA): TGTGCCAGCAGCCAAGAGGGGACAGGATCTACCTACGAGCAGTACTTC.

The chain's CDR3 is CASSSTSAGELFF. The CDR3 coding sequence is TGTGCCAGCAGCTCTACTAGCGCCGGGGAGCTGTTTTTT. The chain uses TRBV7-9 and TRBJ2-2, with 7 bases fitting TRBD2. The germline gives CDR1 SEHNR, CDR2 FQNEAQ (reference sequence). This CDR3 spans 13 amino acids. V shed 4 bases and J 6 bases; nucleotides not matched to a gene: 2.

The chain carries TRBV7-2 and TRBJ2-5; a weak D match, TRBD2 (6 bases). The CDR3 runs to 16 residues. Deletions cut 5 bases from V and 4 bases from J, with 20 bases between. Germline V gene data show CDR1 as SGHTA and CDR2 as FQGNSA. Here the CDR3 reads CASSPSGPMGGETQYF. For the CDR3, the DNA is TGTGCCAGCAGCCCCTCCGGGCCCATGGGGGGAGAGACCCAGTACTTC. Full variable domain (outside the CDR3, taken from reference TRBV7-2 and TRBJ2-5): GAGVSQSPSNKVTEKGKDVELRCDPISGHTALYWYRQSLGQGLEFLIYFQGNSAPDKSGLPSDRFSAERTGGSVSTLTIQRTQQEDSAVYLCASSPSGPMGGETQYFGPGTRLLVL.